A selection of T cell receptor beta chains follows, all from one sample in a study of blood T cell repertoires in COVID-19. Here immunoSEQ multiplex PCR was the method, and the copy in TCRdb shows in-frame clones only, minus some. Found here are roughly 73,000 clones, over 70% of them singletons; the top ten hold 21%. The source material was peripheral blood. All receptors derive from a man in his sixties or seventies with acute or convalescent COVID-19. CDR3s include the opening cysteine and the closing phenylalanine or tryptophan. Each record gives: J gene, CDR3 length, V gene, clone size, D gene, CDR3 protein, CDR3 DNA. A D gene is named only where the DNA matches it firmly. Rows may omit the clone size; those that give it use once, few, many or a size class.

TRBJ2-1 12 TRBV6-5 - TRBD2 CGGASGTNEQFF TGCGGAGGGGCTAGCGGGACCAATGAGCAGTTCTTC
TRBJ2-2 18 TRBV15 - TRBD2 CATSRDPLAGGNTGELFF TGTGCCACCAGCAGAGATCCCCTAGCGGGAGGGAACACCGGGGAGCTGTTTTTT
TRBJ2-5 13 TRBV19 - - CASTSDPGETQYF TGTGCCAGTACCTCCGACCCCGGGGAGACCCAGTACTTC
TRBJ2-7 14 TRBV19 - - CASTVSGHSYEQYF TGTGCCAGCACAGTCTCAGGACACTCCTACGAGCAGTACTTC
TRBJ2-2 11 TRBV27 few - CASRATGELFF TGTGCCAGCAGAGCCACCGGGGAGCTGTTTTTT
TRBJ2-2 16 TRBV18 once - CASSPPYRVNTGELFF TGTGCCAGCTCACCACCGTACAGGGTGAACACCGGGGAGCTGTTTTTT
TRBJ1-5 18 TRBV28 - - CASSLFSPGALGNQPQHF TGTGCCAGCAGTTTATTCTCCCCGGGTGCATTAGGCAATCAGCCCCAGCATTTT
TRBJ1-5 17 TRBV3-1/TRBV3-2 - TRBD1 CASSLPDRGNSNQPQHF TGTGCCAGCAGCCTCCCGGACAGGGGCAATAGCAATCAGCCCCAGCATTTT
TRBJ1-4 15 TRBV4-3 once - CASSQDGGGDEKLFF TGCGCCAGCAGCCAAGATGGAGGAGGGGACGAAAAACTGTTTTTT
TRBJ2-3 13 TRBV7-3 - - CASSRVFTDTQYF TGTGCCAGCAGTCGGGTCTTTACAGATACGCAGTATTTT
TRBJ1-4 14 TRBV7-2 - - CASSLTQDNEKLFF TGTGCCAGCAGCTTAACACAGGATAATGAAAAACTGTTTTTT
TRBJ1-5 12 TRBV6-5 few - CASMREDQPQHF TGTGCCAGCATGAGGGAAGATCAGCCCCAGCATTTT